The subject of this entry is one TCR beta chain. Its antigen is unidentified. Baseline, cycle 4 day 1, and cycle 7 day 1 were the blood sampling points. The data belong to a study of OX40 agonist ivuxolimab in advanced cancers. Study-wide context: Each dose-escalation patient presented with hepatocellular carcinoma, melanoma, renal cell or head and neck cancer. Participants averaged about 60 years of age (range 23 to 79) and were roughly 83% male.

General study findings and limits: Expanded clones were, on average, more numerous among CD8+ T cells than CD4+.

Germline trimming cut 0 bases from V and 6 bases from J; bases unmatched to any gene: 6. This CDR3 is 15 amino acids long. The germline gives CDR1 ENHRY, CDR2 SYGVKD. Profiled with immunoSEQ multiplex PCR; TCRdb holds only in-frame clones, not every one. The table has some 72,000 clones, 92% seen once. This sequence originates from an adult with an advanced solid tumor such as melanoma, head and neck, liver or kidney cancer. Source: CD4+ or CD8+ T cells sorted from blood, taken in a trial of the OX40 agonist ivuxolimab. This chain links TRBV10-3 with TRBJ1-2; the match to TRBD1 covers 8 bases. The CDR3 bases are TGTGCCATCAGTGAGTCACCAGGGGGCAGAAATGGCTACACCTTC. The encoded protein is CAISESPGGRNGYTF.